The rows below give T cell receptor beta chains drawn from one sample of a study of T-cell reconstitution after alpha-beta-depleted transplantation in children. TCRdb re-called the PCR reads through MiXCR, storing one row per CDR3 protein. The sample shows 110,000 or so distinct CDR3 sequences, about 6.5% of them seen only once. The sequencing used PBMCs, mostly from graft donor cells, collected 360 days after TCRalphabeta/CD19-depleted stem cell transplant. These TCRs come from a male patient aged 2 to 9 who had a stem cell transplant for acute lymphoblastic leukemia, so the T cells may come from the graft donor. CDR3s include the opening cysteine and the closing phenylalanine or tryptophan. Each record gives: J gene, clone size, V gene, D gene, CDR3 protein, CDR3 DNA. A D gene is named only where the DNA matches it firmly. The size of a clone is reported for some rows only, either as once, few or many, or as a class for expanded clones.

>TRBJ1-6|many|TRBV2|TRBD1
CASSVRGRDSPLHF
TGTGCCAGCAGTGTCAGGGGGCGCGATTCACCCCTCCACTTT
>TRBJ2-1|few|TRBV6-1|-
CASSEMSSYNEQFF
TGTGCCAGCAGCGAGATGAGCTCCTACAATGAGCAGTTCTTC
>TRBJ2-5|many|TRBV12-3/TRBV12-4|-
CASSDRVGETQYF
TGTGCCAGCAGTGACCGGGTAGGGGAGACCCAGTACTTC
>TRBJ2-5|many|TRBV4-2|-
CASSHPGVETQYF
TGTGCCAGCAGCCACCCGGGTGTAGAGACCCAGTACTTC
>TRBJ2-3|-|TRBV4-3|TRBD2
CASAEREGGTQYF
TGCGCCAGCGCCGAAAGGGAGGGCGGGACGCAGTATTTT
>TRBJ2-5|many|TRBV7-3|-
CASSLGHLGRETQYF
TGTGCCAGCAGCCTCGGACACCTCGGTCGGGAGACCCAGTACTTC
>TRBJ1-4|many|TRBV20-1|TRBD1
CSAEGAGEKLFF
TGCAGTGCAGAGGGGGCAGGTGAAAAACTGTTTTTT
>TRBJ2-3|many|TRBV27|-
CASGPGEANTDTQYF
TGTGCCAGCGGACCCGGGGAGGCGAACACAGATACGCAGTATTTT
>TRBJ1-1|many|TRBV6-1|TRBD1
CASSPRRQGYTEAFF
TGTGCCAGCAGTCCCCGACGACAGGGTTATACTGAAGCTTTCTTT
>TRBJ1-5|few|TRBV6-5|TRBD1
CASSYSYRGSHQPQHF
TGTGCCAGCAGTTACTCTTACAGGGGGTCCCATCAGCCCCAGCATTTT
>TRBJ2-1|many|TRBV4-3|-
CASSQDPGDIDEQFF
TGCGCCAGCAGCCAAGACCCCGGGGACATCGATGAGCAGTTCTTC
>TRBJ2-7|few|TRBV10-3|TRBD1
CAIRPTTGPPYEQYF
TGTGCCATCAGACCTACGACAGGGCCCCCTTACGAGCAGTACTTC
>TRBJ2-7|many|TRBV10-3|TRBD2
CAIRRTSGGNEQYF
TGTGCCATCAGGAGGACTAGCGGGGGCAACGAGCAGTACTTC
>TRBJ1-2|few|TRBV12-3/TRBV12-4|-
CASSPDTSNYGYTF
TGTGCCAGCAGTCCGGACACCTCTAACTATGGCTACACCTTC
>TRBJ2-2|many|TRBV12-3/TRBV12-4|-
CASSLFLVTGELFF
TGTGCCAGCAGTTTATTTCTGGTCACCGGGGAGCTGTTTTTT
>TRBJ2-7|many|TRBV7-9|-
CASRPGDEQYF
TGTGCCAGCAGACCGGGTGACGAGCAGTACTTC
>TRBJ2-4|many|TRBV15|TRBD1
CATSRGGTGGAKNIQYF
TGTGCCACCAGCAGAGGTGGGACAGGGGGCGCCAAAAACATTCAGTACTTC
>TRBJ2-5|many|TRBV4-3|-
CASSQGKGEETQYF
TGCGCCAGCAGCCAAGGGAAGGGGGAAGAGACCCAGTACTTC
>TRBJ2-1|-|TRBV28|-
CASSLGNGTPGFF
TGTGCCAGCAGTTTAGGGAACGGAACCCCGGGGTTCTTC
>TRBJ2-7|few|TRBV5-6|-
CASSLGVSSYEQYF
TGTGCCAGCAGCTTAGGAGTCAGCTCCTACGAGCAGTACTTC
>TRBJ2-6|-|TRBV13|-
CASSLGRHYSGANVLTF
TGTGCCAGCAGCTTAGGCAGGCACTACTCTGGGGCCAACGTCCTGACTTTC
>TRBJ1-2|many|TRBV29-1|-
CSVESRAGGQGYTF
TGCAGCGTTGAATCTAGGGCGGGCGGACAAGGCTACACCTTC
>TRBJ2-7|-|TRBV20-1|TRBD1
CSARGRDRDYEQYF
TGCAGTGCTAGAGGGAGGGACAGGGACTACGAGCAGTACTTC
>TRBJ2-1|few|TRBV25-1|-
CASSDGGSYNEQFF
TGTGCCAGCAGTGACGGGGGCTCCTACAATGAGCAGTTCTTC
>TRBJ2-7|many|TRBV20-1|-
CSATGVNSYEQYF
TGCAGTGCTACAGGTGTGAACTCCTACGAGCAGTACTTC
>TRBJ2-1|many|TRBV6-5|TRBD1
CASSPYSGQGKEQFF
TGTGCCAGCAGTCCGTACTCGGGACAGGGGAAGGAGCAGTTCTTC
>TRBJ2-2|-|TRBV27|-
CASSLGLVPGELFF
TGTGCCAGCAGTTTAGGGCTAGTCCCCGGGGAGCTGTTTTTT
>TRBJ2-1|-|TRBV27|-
CASRAAYNEQFF
TGTGCCAGCAGGGCGGCCTACAATGAGCAGTTCTTC
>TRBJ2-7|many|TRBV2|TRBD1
CASRPGQGSDEQYF
TGTGCCAGCAGGCCGGGACAGGGGTCCGACGAGCAGTACTTC
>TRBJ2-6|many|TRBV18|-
CASSRSVRGANVLTF
TGTGCCAGCTCACGCAGCGTGCGTGGGGCCAACGTCCTGACTTTC
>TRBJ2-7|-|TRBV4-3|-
CASSQDGRMSDEQYF
TGCGCCAGCAGCCAAGACGGTAGGATGTCGGACGAGCAGTACTTC
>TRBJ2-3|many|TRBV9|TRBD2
CASSASGGLDTQYF
TGTGCCAGCAGCGCTAGCGGGGGGCTAGATACGCAGTATTTT
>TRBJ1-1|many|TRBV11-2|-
CASSFPGLVMTEAFF
TGTGCCAGCAGCTTCCCGGGACTGGTTATGACTGAAGCTTTCTTT
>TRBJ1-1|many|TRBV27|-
CASSLGLRAFF
TGTGCCAGCAGTTTAGGTCTCCGAGCTTTCTTT